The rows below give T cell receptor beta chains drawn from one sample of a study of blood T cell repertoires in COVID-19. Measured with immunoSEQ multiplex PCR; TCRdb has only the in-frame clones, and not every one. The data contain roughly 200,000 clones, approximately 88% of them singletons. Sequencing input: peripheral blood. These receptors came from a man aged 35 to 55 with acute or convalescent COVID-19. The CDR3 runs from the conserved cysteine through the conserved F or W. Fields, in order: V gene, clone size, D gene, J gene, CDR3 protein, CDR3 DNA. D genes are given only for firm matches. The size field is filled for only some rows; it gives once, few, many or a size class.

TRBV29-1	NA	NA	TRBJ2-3	CSVEDPPGRADTQYF	TGCAGCGTTGAAGACCCTCCGGGCAGGGCAGATACGCAGTATTTT
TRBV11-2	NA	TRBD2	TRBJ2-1	CASGLMGLRYNEQFF	TGTGCCAGCGGGTTAATGGGACTACGGTACAATGAGCAGTTCTTC
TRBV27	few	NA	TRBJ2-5	CASSFSVGLLYF	TGTGCCAGCAGTTTTAGTGTGGGACTGCTCTACTTC
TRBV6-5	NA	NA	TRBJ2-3	CASSLAASTDTQYF	TGTGCCAGCAGTTTAGCGGCCAGCACAGATACGCAGTATTTT
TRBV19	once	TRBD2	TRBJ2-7	CASSIALAGIREQYF	TGTGCCAGTAGTATCGCCCTAGCGGGAATTCGGGAGCAGTACTTC
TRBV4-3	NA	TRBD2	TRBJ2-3	CASSQDSGVVSTDTQYF	TGCGCCAGCAGCCAAGATAGCGGGGTCGTTAGCACAGATACGCAGTATTTT
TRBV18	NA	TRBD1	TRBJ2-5	CASSPLSVPRGRRETQYF	TGTGCCAGCTCACCACTCTCAGTTCCCAGGGGGCGCCGAGAGACCCAGTACTTC
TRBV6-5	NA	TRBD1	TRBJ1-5	CASAEITGGSQPQHF	TGTGCCAGCGCCGAAATTACAGGGGGTTCTCAGCCCCAGCATTTT
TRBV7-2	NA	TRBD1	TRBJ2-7	CASSWGTGLYEQYF	TGTGCCAGCAGCTGGGGGACAGGGCTCTACGAGCAGTACTTC
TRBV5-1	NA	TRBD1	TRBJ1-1	CASSLVPGGNSEAFF	TGCGCCAGCAGCTTGGTACCAGGGGGCAACTCTGAAGCTTTCTTT
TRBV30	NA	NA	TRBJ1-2	CAWSVTEFYGYTF	TGTGCCTGGAGTGTAACTGAGTTCTATGGCTACACCTTC
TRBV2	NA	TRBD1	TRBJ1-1	CASKIRDRGTEAFF	TGTGCCAGCAAAATCCGGGACAGGGGAACTGAAGCTTTCTTT
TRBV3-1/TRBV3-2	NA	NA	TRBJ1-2	CASSQDERYGYTF	TGTGCCAGCAGCCAAGACGAGAGATATGGCTACACCTTC
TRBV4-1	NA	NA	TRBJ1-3	CASSLSQGTGNTIYF	TGCGCCAGCAGCTTATCACAGGGAACCGGAAACACCATATATTTT
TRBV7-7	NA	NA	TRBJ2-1	CASSLWTRGEDNEQFF	TGTGCCAGCAGCTTATGGACCCGAGGGGAGGACAATGAGCAGTTCTTC
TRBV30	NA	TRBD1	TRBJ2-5	CAWSPIRGETQYF	TGTGCCTGGAGTCCCATCAGGGGGGAGACCCAGTACTTC
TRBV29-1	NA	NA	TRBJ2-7	CSVGKVTAYEQYF	TGCAGCGTTGGAAAGGTCACAGCCTACGAGCAGTACTTC